The sequence of this T cell receptor (beta chain) was determined in a study of blood T cell repertoires in COVID-19. TCRdb's table, derived via immunoSEQ multiplex PCR, lists solely in-frame clones and lacks some. The sample includes approximately 230,000 clones, 70% to 90% of them seen just once. This clone was counted once. CDR3 length equals 13 residues. The V and J ends lost 9 bases and 4 bases, in that order; junction bases with no gene match: 5. This TCR was recovered from a man aged 18 to 29 with active or convalescent COVID-19. The chain recombines TRBV12-3 or TRBV12-4 with TRBJ1-5; the match to TRBD1 covers 8 bases. The material sequenced was peripheral blood. The CDR3 nucleotides are TGTGCCAGTAGACAGGGGCAAAATCAGCCCCAGCATTTT. It translates to CASRQGQNQPQHF.